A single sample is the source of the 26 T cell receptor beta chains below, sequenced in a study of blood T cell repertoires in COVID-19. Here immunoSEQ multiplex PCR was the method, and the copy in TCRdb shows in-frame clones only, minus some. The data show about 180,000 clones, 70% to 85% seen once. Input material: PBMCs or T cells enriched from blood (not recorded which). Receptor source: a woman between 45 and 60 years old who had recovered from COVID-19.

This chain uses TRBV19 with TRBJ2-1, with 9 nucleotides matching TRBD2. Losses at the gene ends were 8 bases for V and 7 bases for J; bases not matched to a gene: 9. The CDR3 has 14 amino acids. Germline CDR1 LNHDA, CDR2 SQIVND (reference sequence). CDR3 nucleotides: TGTGCCAGTCGAATGCGGGAGGGCGGGAATGAGCAGTTCTTC. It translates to CASRMREGGNEQFF.

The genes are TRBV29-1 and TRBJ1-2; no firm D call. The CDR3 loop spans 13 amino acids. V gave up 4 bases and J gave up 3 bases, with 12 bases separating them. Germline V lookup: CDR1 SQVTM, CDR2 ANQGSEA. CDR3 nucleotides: TGCAGCGTTGGGCACAGAAAGGACTATGGCTACACCTTC. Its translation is CSVGHRKDYGYTF.

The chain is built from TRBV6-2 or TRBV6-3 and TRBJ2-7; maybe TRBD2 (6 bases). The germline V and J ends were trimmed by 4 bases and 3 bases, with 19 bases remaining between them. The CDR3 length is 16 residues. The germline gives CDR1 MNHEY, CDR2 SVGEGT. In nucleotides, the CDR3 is TGTGCCAGCAGTTCCGGTCGGCTAGCGCAAAACTACGAGCAGTACTTC. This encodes CASSSGRLAQNYEQYF.

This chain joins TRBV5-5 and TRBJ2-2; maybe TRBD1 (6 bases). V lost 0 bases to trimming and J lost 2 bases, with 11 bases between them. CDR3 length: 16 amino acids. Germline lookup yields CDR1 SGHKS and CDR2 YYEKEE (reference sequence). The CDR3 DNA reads TGTGCCAGCAGCTTGGGGACAGCCGGTAACACCGGGGAGCTGTTTTTT. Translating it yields CASSLGTAGNTGELFF.

CDR3 region: CASSLAQETQYF. The CDR3 DNA is TGCGCCAGCAGCTTGGCGCAAGAGACCCAGTACTTC. The chain links TRBV5-1 to TRBJ2-5, with unresolved D. This CDR3 region has 12 residues. The V gene's germline CDR1 is SGHRS and CDR2 YFSETQ. V lost 0 bases to trimming and J lost 2 bases, with 2 bases between them.

In DNA form, the CDR3 reads TGCAGTGCTAGTGTAGCGGGAGAGGGCACAGATACGCAGTATTTT. Protein sequence: CSASVAGEGTDTQYF. The chain joins TRBV20-1 to TRBJ2-3; 9 bases are shared with TRBD2. V was clipped by 3 bases and J by 1 base; unmatched bases: 5. Germline-derived CDR1 and CDR2 are DFQATT and SNEGSKA (reference sequence). The CDR3 contains 15 residues.

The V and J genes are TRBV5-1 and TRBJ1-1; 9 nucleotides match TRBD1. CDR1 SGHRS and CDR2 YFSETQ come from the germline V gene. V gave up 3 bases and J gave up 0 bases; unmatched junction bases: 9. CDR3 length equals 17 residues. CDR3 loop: CASSSRQGGSMNTEAFF. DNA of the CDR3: TGCGCCAGCAGCTCCCGACAGGGGGGCTCAATGAACACTGAAGCTTTCTTT.

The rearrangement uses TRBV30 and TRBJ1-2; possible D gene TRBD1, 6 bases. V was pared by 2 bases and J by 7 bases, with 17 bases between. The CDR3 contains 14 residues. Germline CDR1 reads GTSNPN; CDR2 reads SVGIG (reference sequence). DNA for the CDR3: TGTGCCTGGAGTCCCCGTGTGGGGGCGGGTGGCTACACCTTC. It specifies CAWSPRVGAGGYTF. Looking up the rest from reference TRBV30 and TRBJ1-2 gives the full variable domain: SQTIHQWPATLVQPVGSPLSLECTVEGTSNPNLYWYRQAAGRGLQLLFYSVGIGQISSEVPQNLSASRPQDRQFILSSKKLLLSDSGFYLCAWSPRVGAGGYTFGSGTRLTVV.

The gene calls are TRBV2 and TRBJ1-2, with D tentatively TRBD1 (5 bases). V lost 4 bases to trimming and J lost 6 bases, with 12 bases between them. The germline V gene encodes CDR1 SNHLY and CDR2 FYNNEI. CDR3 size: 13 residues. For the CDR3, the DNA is TGTGCCAGCAGTGTCCAGGGTGGAAATGGCTACACCTTC. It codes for CASSVQGGNGYTF.

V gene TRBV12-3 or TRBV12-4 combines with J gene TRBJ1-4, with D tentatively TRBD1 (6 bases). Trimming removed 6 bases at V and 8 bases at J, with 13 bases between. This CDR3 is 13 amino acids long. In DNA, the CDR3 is TGTGCCAGCAGAAGATCAGGGGAAGAAAAACTGTTTTTT. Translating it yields CASRRSGEEKLFF.

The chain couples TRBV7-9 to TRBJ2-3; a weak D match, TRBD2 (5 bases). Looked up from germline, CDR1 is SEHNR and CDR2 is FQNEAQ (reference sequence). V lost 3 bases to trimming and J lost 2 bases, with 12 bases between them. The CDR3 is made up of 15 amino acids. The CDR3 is CASSFGSGYTDTQYF. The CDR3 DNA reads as TGTGCCAGCAGCTTTGGGAGCGGTTACACAGATACGCAGTATTTT.

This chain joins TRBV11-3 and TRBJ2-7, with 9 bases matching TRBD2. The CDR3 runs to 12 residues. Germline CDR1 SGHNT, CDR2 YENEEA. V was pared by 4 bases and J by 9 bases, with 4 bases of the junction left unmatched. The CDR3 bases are TGTGCCAGCAGCTCTAGCGGGACGAGGCAGTACTTC. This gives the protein CASSSSGTRQYF.

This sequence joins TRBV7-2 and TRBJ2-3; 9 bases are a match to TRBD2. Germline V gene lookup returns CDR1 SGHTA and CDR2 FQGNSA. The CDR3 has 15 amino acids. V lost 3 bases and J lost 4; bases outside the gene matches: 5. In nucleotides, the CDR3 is TGTGCCAGCAGCTTCGCTAGCGGGATCGCAGATACGCAGTATTTT. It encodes CASSFASGIADTQYF.

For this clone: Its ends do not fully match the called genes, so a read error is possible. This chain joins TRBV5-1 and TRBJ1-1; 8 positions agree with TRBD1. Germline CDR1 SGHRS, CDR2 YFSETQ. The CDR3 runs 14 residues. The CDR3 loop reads CANSFPQGDTEAFF. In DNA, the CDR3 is TGCGCCAACAGCTTTCCACAGGGGGACACTGAAGCTTTCTTT.

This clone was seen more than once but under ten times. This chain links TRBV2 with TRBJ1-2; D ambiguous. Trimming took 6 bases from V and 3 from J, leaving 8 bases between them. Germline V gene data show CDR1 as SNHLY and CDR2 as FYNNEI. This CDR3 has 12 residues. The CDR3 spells CASRQEDYGYTF. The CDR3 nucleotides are TGTGCCAGCAGGCAGGAAGACTATGGCTACACCTTC.

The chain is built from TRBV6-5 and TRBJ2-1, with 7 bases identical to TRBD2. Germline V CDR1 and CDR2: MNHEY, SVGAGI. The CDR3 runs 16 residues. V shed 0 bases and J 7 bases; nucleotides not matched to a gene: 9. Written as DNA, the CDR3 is TGTGCCAGCAGTTACTCGACTAGCTACCTCCGAAATGAGCAGTTCTTC. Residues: CASSYSTSYLRNEQFF.

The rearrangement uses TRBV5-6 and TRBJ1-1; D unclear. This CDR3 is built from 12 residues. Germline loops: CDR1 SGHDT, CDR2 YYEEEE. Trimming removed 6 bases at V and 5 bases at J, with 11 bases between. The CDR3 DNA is TGTGCCAGCACGGGCGGGCCAACTGAAGCTTTCTTT. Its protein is CASTGGPTEAFF. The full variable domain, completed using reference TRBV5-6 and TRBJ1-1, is DAGVTQSPTHLIKTRGQQVTLRCSPKSGHDTVSWYQQALGQGPQFIFQYYEEEERQRGNFPDRFSGHQFPNYSSELNVNALLLGDSALYLCASTGGPTEAFFGQGTRLTVV.

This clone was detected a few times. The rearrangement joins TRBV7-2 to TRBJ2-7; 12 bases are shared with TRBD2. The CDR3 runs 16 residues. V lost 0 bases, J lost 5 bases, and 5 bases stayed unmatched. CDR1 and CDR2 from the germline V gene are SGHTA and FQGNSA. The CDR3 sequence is CASSLAGLAGGHEQYF. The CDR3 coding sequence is TGTGCCAGCAGCTTAGCGGGGCTAGCGGGAGGGCACGAGCAGTACTTC.

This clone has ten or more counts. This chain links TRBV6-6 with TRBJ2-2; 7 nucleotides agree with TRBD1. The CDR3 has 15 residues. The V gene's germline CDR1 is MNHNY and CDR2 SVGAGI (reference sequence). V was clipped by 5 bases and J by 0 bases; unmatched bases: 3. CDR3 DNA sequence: TGTGCCAGCAGTCGGACAGGAGCGAACACCGGGGAGCTGTTTTTT. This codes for CASSRTGANTGELFF.

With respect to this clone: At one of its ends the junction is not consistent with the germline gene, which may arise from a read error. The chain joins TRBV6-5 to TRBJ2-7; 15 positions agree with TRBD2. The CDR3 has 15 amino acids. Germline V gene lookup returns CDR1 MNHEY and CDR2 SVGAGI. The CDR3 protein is CASRHPRGLAGGYFF. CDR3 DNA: TGTGCCAGCAGGCATCCCCGGGGACTAGCGGGAGGCTACTTTTTC.

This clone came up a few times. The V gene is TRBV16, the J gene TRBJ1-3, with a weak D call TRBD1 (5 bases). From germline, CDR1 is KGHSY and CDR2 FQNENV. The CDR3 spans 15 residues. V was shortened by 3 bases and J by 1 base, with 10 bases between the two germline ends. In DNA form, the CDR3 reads TGTGCCAGCAGCCAGACAGAAATATCTGGAAACACCATATATTTT. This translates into CASSQTEISGNTIYF.

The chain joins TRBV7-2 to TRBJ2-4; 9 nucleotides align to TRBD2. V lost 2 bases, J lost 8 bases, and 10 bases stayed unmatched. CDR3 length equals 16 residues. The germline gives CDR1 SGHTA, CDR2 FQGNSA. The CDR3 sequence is CASSLYSGSGTDIQYF. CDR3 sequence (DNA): TGTGCCAGCAGCTTATATAGCGGGAGCGGTACTGACATTCAGTACTTC.

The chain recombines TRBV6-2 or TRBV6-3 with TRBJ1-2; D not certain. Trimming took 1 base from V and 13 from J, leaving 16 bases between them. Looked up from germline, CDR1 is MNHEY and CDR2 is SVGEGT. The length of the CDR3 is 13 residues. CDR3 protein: CASSYLEATVSTF. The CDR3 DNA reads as TGTGCCAGCAGTTACTTGGAAGCCACAGTTTCCACCTTC.

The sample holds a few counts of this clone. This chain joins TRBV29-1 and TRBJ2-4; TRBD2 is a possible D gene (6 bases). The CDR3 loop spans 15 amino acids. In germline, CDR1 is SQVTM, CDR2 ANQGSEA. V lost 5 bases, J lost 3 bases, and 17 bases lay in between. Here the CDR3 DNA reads TGCAGCGTTAGATCGGTAGGAGGGAACAAAAACATTCAGTACTTC. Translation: CSVRSVGGNKNIQYF.

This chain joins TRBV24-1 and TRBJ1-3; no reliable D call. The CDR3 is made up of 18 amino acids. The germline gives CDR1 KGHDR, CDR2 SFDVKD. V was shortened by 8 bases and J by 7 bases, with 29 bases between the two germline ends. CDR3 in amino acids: CATKIKEGFVSNRNTIYF. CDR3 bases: TGTGCCACCAAGATAAAAGAGGGTTTCGTCTCAAACCGGAACACCATATATTTT.

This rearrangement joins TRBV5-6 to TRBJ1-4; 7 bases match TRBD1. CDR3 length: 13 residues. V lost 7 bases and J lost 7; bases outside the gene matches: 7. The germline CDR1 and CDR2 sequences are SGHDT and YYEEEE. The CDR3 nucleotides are TGTGCCAGCCAGGACAGGCTAGGTGAAAAACTGTTTTTT. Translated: CASQDRLGEKLFF.